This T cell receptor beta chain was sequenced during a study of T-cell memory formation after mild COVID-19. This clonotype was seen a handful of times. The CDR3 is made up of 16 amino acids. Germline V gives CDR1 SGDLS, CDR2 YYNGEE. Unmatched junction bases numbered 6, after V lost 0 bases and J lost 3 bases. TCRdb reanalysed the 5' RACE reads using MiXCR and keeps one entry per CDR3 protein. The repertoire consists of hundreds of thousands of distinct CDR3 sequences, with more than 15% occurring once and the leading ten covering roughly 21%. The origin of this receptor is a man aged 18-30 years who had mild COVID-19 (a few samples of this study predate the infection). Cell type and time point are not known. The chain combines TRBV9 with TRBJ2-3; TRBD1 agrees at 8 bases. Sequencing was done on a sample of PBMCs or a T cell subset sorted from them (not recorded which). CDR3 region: CASSVDGTGSTDTQYF. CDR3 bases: TGTGCCAGCAGCGTAGATGGGACAGGATCAACAGATACGCAGTATTTT.